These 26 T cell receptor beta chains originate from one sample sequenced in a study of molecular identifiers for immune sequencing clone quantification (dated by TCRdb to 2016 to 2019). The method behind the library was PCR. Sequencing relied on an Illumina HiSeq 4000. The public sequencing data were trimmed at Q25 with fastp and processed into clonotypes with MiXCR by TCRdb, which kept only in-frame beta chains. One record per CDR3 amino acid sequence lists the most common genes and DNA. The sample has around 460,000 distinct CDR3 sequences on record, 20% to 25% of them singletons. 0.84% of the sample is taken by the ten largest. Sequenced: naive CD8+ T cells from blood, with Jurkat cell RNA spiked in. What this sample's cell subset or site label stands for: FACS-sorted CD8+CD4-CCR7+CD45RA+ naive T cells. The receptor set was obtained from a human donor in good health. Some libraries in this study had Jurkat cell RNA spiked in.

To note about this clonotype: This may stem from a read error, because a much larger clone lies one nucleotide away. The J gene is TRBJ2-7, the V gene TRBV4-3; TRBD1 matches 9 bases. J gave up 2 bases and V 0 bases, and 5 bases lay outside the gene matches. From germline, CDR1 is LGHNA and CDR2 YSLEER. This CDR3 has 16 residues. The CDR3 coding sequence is TGCGCCAGCAGCCAAGATCGTGGGACAGGGACCTACGAGCAGTACTTC. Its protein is CASSQDRGTGTYEQYF.

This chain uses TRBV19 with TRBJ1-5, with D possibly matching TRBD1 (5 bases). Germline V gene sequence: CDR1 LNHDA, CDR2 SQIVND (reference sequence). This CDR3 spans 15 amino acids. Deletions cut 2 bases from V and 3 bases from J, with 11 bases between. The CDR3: CASSITGQLNQPQHF. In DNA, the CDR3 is TGTGCCAGTAGTATAACAGGCCAACTCAATCAGCCCCAGCATTTT.

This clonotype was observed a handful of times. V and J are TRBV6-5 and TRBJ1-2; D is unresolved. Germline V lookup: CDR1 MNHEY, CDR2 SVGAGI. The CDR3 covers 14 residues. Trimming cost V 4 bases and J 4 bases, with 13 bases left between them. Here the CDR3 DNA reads TGTGCCAGCAGTTCCGCCGGACTGTTCTATGGCTACACCTTC. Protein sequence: CASSSAGLFYGYTF.

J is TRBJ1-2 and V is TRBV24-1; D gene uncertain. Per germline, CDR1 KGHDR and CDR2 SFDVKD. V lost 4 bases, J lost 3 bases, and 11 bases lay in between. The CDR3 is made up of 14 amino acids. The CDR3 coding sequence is TGTGCCACCAGTGAGGCAGATGAATACTATGGCTACACCTTC. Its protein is CATSEADEYYGYTF.

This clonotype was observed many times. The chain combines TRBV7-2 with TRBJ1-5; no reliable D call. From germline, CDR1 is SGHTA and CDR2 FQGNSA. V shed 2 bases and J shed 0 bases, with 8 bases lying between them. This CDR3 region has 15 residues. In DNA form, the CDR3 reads TGTGCCAGCAGCTTACACGGGTATAGCAATCAGCCCCAGCATTTT. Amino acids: CASSLHGYSNQPQHF.

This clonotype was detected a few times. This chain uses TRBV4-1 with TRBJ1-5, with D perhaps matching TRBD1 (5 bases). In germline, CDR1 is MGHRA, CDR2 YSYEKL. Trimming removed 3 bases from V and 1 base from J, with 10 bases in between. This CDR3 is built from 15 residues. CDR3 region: CASSHPGTSNQPQHF. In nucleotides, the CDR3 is TGCGCCAGCAGCCACCCAGGGACGAGCAATCAGCCCCAGCATTTT.

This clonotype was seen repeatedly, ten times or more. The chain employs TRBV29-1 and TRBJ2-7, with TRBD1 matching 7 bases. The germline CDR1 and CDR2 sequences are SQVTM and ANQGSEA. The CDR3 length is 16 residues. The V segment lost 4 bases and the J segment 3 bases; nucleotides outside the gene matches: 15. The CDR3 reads CSVAVPDRAQIYEQYF. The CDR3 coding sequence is TGCAGCGTTGCGGTCCCTGACAGGGCACAGATCTACGAGCAGTACTTC.

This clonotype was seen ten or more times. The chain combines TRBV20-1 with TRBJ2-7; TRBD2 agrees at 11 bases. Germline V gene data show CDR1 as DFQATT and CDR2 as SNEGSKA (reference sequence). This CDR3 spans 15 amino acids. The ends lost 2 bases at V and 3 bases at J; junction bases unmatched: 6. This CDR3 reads CSARLSGTSGYEQYF. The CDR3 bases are TGCAGTGCTAGATTGTCCGGGACTAGCGGCTACGAGCAGTACTTC.

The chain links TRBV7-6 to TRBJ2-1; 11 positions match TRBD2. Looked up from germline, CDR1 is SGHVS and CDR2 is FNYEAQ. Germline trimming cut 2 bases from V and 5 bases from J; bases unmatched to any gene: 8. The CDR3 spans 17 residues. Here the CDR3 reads CASSLTPLAGGDNEQFF. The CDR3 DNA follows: TGTGCCAGCAGCTTAACCCCCCTAGCGGGAGGAGACAATGAGCAGTTCTTC.

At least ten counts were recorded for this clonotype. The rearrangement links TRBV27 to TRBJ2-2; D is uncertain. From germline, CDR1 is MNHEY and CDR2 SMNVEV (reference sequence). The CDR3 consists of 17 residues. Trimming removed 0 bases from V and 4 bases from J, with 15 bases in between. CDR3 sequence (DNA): TGTGCCAGCAGTTTATCGATATCGGGCAAATTCACCGGGGAGCTGTTTTTT. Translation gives CASSLSISGKFTGELFF.

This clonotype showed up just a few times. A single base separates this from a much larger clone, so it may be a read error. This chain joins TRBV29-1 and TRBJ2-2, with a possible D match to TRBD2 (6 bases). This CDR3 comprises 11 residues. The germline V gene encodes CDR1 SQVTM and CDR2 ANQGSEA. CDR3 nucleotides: TGCAGCGTTGTTCGCGACGGGGGGCTGTTTTTT. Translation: CSVVRDGGLFF.

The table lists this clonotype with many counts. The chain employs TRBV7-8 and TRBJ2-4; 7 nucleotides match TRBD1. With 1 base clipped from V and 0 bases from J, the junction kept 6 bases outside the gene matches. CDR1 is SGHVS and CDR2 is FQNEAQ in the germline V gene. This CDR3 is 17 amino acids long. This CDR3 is CASSLGRQGLAKNIQYF. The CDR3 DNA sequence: TGTGCCAGCAGCTTAGGCAGACAGGGATTAGCCAAAAACATTCAGTACTTC.

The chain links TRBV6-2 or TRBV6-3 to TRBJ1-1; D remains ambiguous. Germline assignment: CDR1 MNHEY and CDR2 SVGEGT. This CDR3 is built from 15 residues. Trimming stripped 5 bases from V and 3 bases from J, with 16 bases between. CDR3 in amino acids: CASSHESATYTEAFF. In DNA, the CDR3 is TGTGCCAGCAGTCACGAGTCGGCAACATACACTGAAGCTTTCTTT.

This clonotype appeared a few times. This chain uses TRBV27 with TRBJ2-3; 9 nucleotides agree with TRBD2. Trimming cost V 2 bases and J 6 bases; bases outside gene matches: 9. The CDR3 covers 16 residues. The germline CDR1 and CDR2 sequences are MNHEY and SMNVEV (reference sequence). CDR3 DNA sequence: TGTGCCAGCAGTTTAGAACCTAGCGGGGTCGGGGATACGCAGTATTTT. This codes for CASSLEPSGVGDTQYF.

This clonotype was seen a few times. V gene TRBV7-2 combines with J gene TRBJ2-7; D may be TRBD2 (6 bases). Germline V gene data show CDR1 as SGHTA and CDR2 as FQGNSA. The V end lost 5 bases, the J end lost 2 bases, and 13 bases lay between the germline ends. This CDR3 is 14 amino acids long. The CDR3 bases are TGTGCCAGCAGCCCTGGAGGGTTCACCTACGAGCAGTACTTC. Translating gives CASSPGGFTYEQYF.

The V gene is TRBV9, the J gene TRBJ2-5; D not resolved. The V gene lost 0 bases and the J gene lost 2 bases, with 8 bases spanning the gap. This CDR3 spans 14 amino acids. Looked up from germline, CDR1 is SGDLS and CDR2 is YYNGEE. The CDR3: CASSVGSRQETQYF. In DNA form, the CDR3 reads TGTGCCAGCAGCGTAGGTAGCAGACAAGAGACCCAGTACTTC.

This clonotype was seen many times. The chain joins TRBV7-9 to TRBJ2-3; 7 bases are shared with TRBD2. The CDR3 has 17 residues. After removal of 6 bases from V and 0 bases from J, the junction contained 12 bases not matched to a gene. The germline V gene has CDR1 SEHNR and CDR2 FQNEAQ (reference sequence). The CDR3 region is CASRPTQGGASTDTQYF. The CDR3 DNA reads TGTGCCAGCAGACCTACGCAGGGAGGGGCTAGCACAGATACGCAGTATTTT.

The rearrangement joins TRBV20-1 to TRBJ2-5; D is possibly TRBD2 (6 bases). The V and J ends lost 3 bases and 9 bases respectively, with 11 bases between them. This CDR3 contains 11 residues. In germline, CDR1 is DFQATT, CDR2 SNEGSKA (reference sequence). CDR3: CSARFSGAQYF. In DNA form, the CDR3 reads TGCAGTGCTAGGTTTTCGGGGGCCCAGTACTTC.

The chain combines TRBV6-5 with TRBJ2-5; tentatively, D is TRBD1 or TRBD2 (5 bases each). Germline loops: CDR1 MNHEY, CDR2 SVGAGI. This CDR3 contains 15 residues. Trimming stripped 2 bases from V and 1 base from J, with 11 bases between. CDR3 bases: TGTGCCAGCAGTTACGTCGGGGACGGCCAAGAGACCCAGTACTTC. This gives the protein CASSYVGDGQETQYF.

The CDR3 is CASSHDSYEQYF. CDR3 DNA: TGTGCCAGCTCACATGACAGCTACGAGCAGTACTTC. V is TRBV18 and J is TRBJ2-7, with D possibly being TRBD1 (5 bases). In germline, CDR1 is KGHSH, CDR2 LQKENI. The CDR3 sequence is 12 residues long. V lost 4 bases and J lost 3, with 7 bases in between.

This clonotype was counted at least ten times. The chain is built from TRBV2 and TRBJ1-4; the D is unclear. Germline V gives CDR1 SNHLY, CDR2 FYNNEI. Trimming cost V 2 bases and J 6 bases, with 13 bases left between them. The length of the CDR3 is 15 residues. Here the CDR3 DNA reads TGTGCCAGCAGTGAAAGCGGCAGAGGTGATGAAAAACTGTTTTTT. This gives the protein CASSESGRGDEKLFF.

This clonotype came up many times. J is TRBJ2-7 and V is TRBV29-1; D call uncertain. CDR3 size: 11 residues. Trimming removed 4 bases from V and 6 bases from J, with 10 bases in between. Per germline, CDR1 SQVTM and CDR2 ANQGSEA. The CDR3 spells CSVVTGPEQYF. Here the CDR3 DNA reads TGCAGCGTTGTGACCGGGCCCGAGCAGTACTTC.

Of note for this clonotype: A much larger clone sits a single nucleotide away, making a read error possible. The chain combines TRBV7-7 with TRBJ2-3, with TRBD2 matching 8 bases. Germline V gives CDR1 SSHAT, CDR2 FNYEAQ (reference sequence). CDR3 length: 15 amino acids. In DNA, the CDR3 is TGTGCTAGCAACTATAGCGGGGCTAGCACAGATACGCAGTATTTT. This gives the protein CASNYSGASTDTQYF.

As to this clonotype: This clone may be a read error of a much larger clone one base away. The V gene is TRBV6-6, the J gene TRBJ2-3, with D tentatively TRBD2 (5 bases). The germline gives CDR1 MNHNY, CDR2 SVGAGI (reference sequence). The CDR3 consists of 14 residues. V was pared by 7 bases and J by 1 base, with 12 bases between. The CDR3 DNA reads TGTGCCAGCATCCACCTGAGGGGCACAGATACGCAGTATTTT. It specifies CASIHLRGTDTQYF.

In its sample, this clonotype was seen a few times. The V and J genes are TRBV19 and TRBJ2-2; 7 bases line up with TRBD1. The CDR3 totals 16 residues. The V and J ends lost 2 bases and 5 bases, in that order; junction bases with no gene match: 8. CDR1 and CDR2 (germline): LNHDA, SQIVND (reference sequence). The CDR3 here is CASSILGGASTGELFF. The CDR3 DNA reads TGTGCCAGTAGTATACTAGGGGGCGCGAGTACCGGGGAGCTGTTTTTT.

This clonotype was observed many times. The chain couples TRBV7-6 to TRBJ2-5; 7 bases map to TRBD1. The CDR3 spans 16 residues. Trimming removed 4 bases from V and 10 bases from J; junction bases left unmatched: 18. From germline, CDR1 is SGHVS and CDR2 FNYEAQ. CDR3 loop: CASSSYRGPAQDGQYF. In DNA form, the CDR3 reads TGTGCCAGCAGCTCGTACAGGGGCCCGGCGCAAGATGGCCAGTACTTC.